This T cell receptor beta chain originates from a study of Graves' ophthalmopathy and Graves' hyperthyroidism. Overall study context: Peripheral blood was collected at initial diagnosis, before any treatment.

TCR beta CDR3 regions were amplified from RNA transcripts. HTBI primers served in a first-round RT-PCR, which a second-round multiplex PCR followed. TCRdb independently ran MiXCR on the multiplex PCR reads; one entry per CDR3 protein. The sample lists 650,000 to 800,000 distinct CDR3 sequences; approximately 39% were seen once. Pregnancy or lactation, uncontrolled infections and other autoimmune diseases were grounds for excluding patients. A note on this clonotype: Its antigen is still unknown.

The CDR3 has 15 amino acids. The V and J ends lost 1 base and 2 bases respectively, with 11 bases between them. The germline gives CDR1 SGHVS, CDR2 FNYEAQ. General study results and limits: Blood also harbored most expanded thyroid clonotypes above 0.001 frequency.

Source material: peripheral blood. The J gene is TRBJ2-5, the V gene TRBV7-6; possible D gene TRBD1, 6 bases. This receptor was obtained from an adult man with Graves' ophthalmopathy. CDR3: CASSLDPGEQETQYF. The CDR3 DNA reads TGTGCCAGCAGCTTAGATCCAGGGGAGCAAGAGACCCAGTACTTC.